This paragraph reports one T cell receptor (beta chain). Reverse transcription of 0.5 to 1 ug RNA was performed with random hexamers. From the immunoSEQ multiplex PCR reads, TCRdb called clonotypes with MiXCR, one entry per CDR3 protein. The table includes approximately 140,000 distinct CDR3 sequences, roughly 95% detected once. This entry belongs to a study of CD8 T cells in Susac syndrome. This clonotype originated in a human donor with multiple sclerosis. Sequencing was done on a sample of CD4+ T cells from PBMCs.

The DNA for the CDR3 is TGTGCCAGCCGCCGTGGGACGAACACTGAAGCTTTCTTT. It is translated as CASRRGTNTEAFF. The chain employs TRBV12-3 or TRBV12-4 and TRBJ1-1, with D tentatively TRBD1 (5 bases). The CDR3 is 13 amino acids. Trimming stripped 8 bases from V and 1 base from J, with 11 bases between.